This TCR beta chain was observed in a study of T cells in women clearing cervical HPV infection. Study information: Blood came at first lesion visit for cases, post-clearance for controls.

General study points: CIN3+ cases had significantly higher TCR richness than controls; evenness did not differ. TRBV6-7 abundance was lower in cases than controls (around 0.11% versus 0.16%). Richness plus V gene abundances separated cases from controls with AUC about 0.8.

Sequencing was performed with immunoSEQ multiplex PCR; in TCRdb, only in-frame clones are kept and a portion is missing. With 25,000 to 30,000 clones in the sample, the ten largest clones hold around 10%. CDR3 length equals 14 residues. Germline V gene lookup returns CDR1 SNHLY and CDR2 FYNNEI. As regards this clone: Its antigen is currently unknown. The read falls 3 residues short of the CDR3 end, and the missing part is taken from the germline J gene.

The sequencing sample was made of blood buffy coat. This clonotype was obtained from a woman between 18 and 69 years old with a cervical HPV16 infection that either progressed to CIN3+ or cleared (not recorded which). This rearrangement joins TRBV2 to TRBJ2-4; D assignment may be TRBD1 or TRBD2 (7 bases each). CDR3 DNA, as far as it was read: TGTGCCAGCAGTGATTGGGAGGGGGCTCAGCCT. Its translation: CASSDWEGAQP. The whole CDR3 sequence reads CASSDWEGAQPQYF. The variable domain in full, with the rest retrieved from reference TRBV2 and TRBJ2-4, is EPEVTQTPSHQVTQMGQEVILRCVPISNHLYFYWYRQILGQKVEFLVSFYNNEISEKSEIFDDQFSVERPDGSNFTLKIRSTKLEDSAMYFCASSDWEGAQPQYFGAGTRLSVL.